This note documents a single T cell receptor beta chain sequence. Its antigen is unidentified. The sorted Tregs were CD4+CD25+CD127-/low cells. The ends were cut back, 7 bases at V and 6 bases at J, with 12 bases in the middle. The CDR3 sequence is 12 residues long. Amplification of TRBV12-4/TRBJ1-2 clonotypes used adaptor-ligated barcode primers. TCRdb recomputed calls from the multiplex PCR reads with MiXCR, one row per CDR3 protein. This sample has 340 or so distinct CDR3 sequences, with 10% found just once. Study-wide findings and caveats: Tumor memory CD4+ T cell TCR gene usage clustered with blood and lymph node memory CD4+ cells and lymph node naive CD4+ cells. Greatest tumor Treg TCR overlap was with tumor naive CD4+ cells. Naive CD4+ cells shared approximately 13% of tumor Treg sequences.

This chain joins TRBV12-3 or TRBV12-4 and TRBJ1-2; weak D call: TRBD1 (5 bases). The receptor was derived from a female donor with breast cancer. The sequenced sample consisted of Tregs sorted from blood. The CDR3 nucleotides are TGTGCCAGCATCCCCGAGACAGATGGCTACACCTTC. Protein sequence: CASIPETDGYTF.